This T cell receptor (beta chain) derives from a study of T cell changes during pregnancy in multiple sclerosis. The assay was immunoSEQ multiplex PCR, and TCRdb's table has in-frame clones only and misses some. The sample has over 35,000 clones, roughly 92% seen once; the top ten hold approximately 1.3%. The germline V gene encodes CDR1 SGHRS and CDR2 YFSETQ. The CDR3 contains 15 residues. J gave up 5 bases and V 0 bases, and 5 bases lay outside the gene matches. The chain couples TRBV5-1 to TRBJ1-2, with TRBD1 matching 9 bases. The receptor comes from a female donor with multiple sclerosis, enrolled in a pregnancy study. The sequenced sample was peripheral blood. The CDR3: CASSLALGQGYGYTF. In DNA, the CDR3 is TGCGCCAGCAGCTTGGCCCTCGGACAGGGGTATGGCTACACCTTC.